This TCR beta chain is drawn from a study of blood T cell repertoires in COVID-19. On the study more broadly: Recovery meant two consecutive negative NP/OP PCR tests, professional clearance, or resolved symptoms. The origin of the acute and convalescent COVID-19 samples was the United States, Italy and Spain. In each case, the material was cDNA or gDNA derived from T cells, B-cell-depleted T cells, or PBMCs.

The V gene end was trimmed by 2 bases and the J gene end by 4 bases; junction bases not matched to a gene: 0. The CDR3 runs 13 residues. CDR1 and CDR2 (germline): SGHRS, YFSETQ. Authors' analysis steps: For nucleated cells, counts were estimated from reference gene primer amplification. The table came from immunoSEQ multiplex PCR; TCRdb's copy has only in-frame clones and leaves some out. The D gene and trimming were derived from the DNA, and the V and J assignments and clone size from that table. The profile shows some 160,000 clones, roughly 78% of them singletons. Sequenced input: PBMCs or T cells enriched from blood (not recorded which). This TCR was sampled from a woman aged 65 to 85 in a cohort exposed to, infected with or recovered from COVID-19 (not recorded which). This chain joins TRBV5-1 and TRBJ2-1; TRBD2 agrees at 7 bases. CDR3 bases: TGCGCCAGCAGCTTACTAGCGTACAATGAGCAGTTCTTC. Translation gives CASSLLAYNEQFF.